The 14 T cell receptor beta chains presented below share a single source sample, sequenced in a study of Ad26.COV2.S vaccination and SARS-CoV-2 variants. Treatment meaning: 19 received Ad26.COV2.S at low or high dose, single or two shots; five or six received placebo; per-sample allocation not given. All samples were drawn on day 63, counting from the first vaccine or placebo injection. Using immunoSEQ multiplex PCR, the repertoire was profiled, and TCRdb retains in-frame clones only, with some absent. This sample carries some 400,000 clones, 89% of them seen once, and the ten largest clones take under 2%. The sequenced sample was peripheral blood, obtained in a trial of Ad26.COV2.S vaccine versus placebo. The receptor source for this set is a person between 18 and 65 years old who received the Ad26.COV2.S COVID-19 vaccine or a placebo.

V usage is TRBV5-8 and J usage is TRBJ2-6, with 8 bases identical to TRBD1. The CDR3 consists of 15 residues. CDR1 SGHTS and CDR2 YDEGEE come from the germline V gene. The V gene end was trimmed by 4 bases and the J gene end by 3 bases; junction bases not matched to a gene: 3. The CDR3 DNA follows: TGTGCCAGCAGCCTGACAGGGGTTGGGGCCAACGTCCTGACTTTC. Encoded protein: CASSLTGVGANVLTF.

The chain combines TRBV13 with TRBJ2-3, with D maybe TRBD2 (6 bases). CDR1 and CDR2 from the germline V gene are PRHDT and FYEKMQ (reference sequence). V dropped 5 bases and J dropped 6 bases, with 12 bases sitting between them. There are 13 residues in the CDR3. CDR3 region: CASSKGTPDTQYF. CDR3 bases: TGTGCCAGCAGCAAAGGGACTCCTGATACGCAGTATTTT.

The chain couples TRBV19 to TRBJ1-5; D is uncertain. The CDR3 covers 13 residues. The V and J ends lost 5 bases and 4 bases respectively, with 9 bases between them. The germline CDR1 and CDR2 sequences are LNHDA and SQIVND (reference sequence). The chain's CDR3 is CASSSGFNQPQHF. Written as DNA, the CDR3 is TGTGCCAGTAGTTCCGGGTTTAATCAGCCCCAGCATTTT.

This chain connects TRBV27 to TRBJ2-7, with D tentatively TRBD2 (5 bases). Germline V gives CDR1 MNHEY, CDR2 SMNVEV (reference sequence). The CDR3 has 14 amino acids. V was pared by 3 bases and J by 3 bases, with 12 bases between. The CDR3 loop reads CASSFRGSGYEQYF. The CDR3, as DNA: TGTGCCAGCAGTTTTCGTGGGAGTGGCTACGAGCAGTACTTC.

The chain employs TRBV6-4 and TRBJ2-1; the D gene is possibly TRBD2 (5 bases). Germline lookup yields CDR1 MRHNA and CDR2 SNTAGT. This CDR3 has 14 residues. V gave up 3 bases and J gave up 4 bases, with 10 bases separating them. The CDR3 bases are TGTGCCAGCAGTGAAGACTGGACTTACAATGAGCAGTTCTTC. The encoded protein is CASSEDWTYNEQFF.

This clone has only one observation. V and J are TRBV5-6 and TRBJ1-3, with D possibly TRBD1 on 5 matching bases. The CDR3 has 16 residues. Trimming took 4 bases from V and 0 from J, leaving 14 bases between them. Germline values: CDR1 SGHDT, CDR2 YYEEEE. For the CDR3, the DNA is TGTGCCAGCAGCCCCCCGGGACGTCGCTCTGGAAACACCATATATTTT. This encodes CASSPPGRRSGNTIYF.

The genes are TRBV7-3 and TRBJ2-2, with D unresolved. With 2 bases removed from V and 1 base from J, the gap between germline ends came to 8 bases. Germline V gives CDR1 SGHTA, CDR2 FQGTGA. The CDR3 spans 15 residues. The CDR3 DNA follows: TGTGCCAGCAGCTTAGGCAGTGGGAACACCGGGGAGCTGTTTTTT. It is translated as CASSLGSGNTGELFF.

J is TRBJ2-2 and V is TRBV19; D is uncertain. V was shortened by 5 bases and J by 4 bases, with 8 bases between the two germline ends. Germline V gene sequence: CDR1 LNHDA, CDR2 SQIVND (reference sequence). The CDR3 loop spans 13 amino acids. The CDR3 loop reads CASSSTATGELFF. The CDR3 bases are TGTGCCAGTAGTTCGACTGCCACCGGGGAGCTGTTTTTT.

V gene TRBV9 combines with J gene TRBJ2-3; the match to TRBD2 covers 13 bases. CDR1 is SGDLS, CDR2 YYNGEE, per germline. The CDR3 length is 17 residues. The ends lost 3 bases at V and 5 bases at J; junction bases unmatched: 9. The CDR3, as DNA: TGTGCCAGCAGCGCTACTAGCGGGAGGGCCGTCAGAGATACGCAGTATTTT. It is translated as CASSATSGRAVRDTQYF.

The chain recombines TRBV6-6 with TRBJ2-1; D not resolved. Germline V gene data show CDR1 as MNHNY and CDR2 as SVGAGI (reference sequence). Trimming cost V 2 bases and J 5 bases, with 16 bases left between them. The CDR3 has 16 residues. CDR3 in amino acids: CASSYGVGLSNNEQFF. CDR3 bases: TGTGCCAGCAGTTACGGAGTGGGCTTGAGCAACAATGAGCAGTTCTTC.

The chain joins TRBV30 to TRBJ1-1; weak D call: TRBD1 (6 bases). Deletions cut 0 bases from V and 5 bases from J, with 13 bases between. Looked up from germline, CDR1 is GTSNPN and CDR2 is SVGIG (reference sequence). The CDR3 is 14 residues long. The CDR3 sequence: CAWSVRGARTEAFF. The CDR3 bases are TGTGCCTGGAGTGTTCGGGGGGCGCGGACTGAAGCTTTCTTT. The whole variable domain, remainder taken from reference TRBV30 and TRBJ1-1, is SQTIHQWPATLVQPVGSPLSLECTVEGTSNPNLYWYRQAAGRGLQLLFYSVGIGQISSEVPQNLSASRPQDRQFILSSKKLLLSDSGFYLCAWSVRGARTEAFFGQGTRLTVV.

The chain combines TRBV7-9 with TRBJ2-7, with unresolved D. Germline loops: CDR1 SEHNR, CDR2 FQNEAQ (reference sequence). The CDR3 runs 15 residues. Trimming removed 1 base from V and 9 bases from J, with 19 bases in between. This CDR3 is CASSLDQDVSQAQYF. Here the CDR3 DNA reads TGTGCCAGCAGCTTAGACCAGGACGTGTCTCAGGCGCAGTACTTC.

The rearrangement joins TRBV5-6 to TRBJ1-5; no clear D gene. Germline V gene data show CDR1 as SGHDT and CDR2 as YYEEEE. Trimming left V 0 bases short and J 7 bases short, with 11 bases between. The CDR3 covers 14 residues. CDR3 protein: CASSLGRFDQPQHF. CDR3 in DNA: TGTGCCAGCAGCTTGGGGAGATTCGACCAGCCCCAGCATTTT.

This chain links TRBV5-8 with TRBJ2-5; D not certain. The V and J ends lost 2 bases and 5 bases respectively, with 16 bases between them. There are 15 residues in the CDR3. CDR1 is SGHTS, CDR2 YDEGEE, per germline. The CDR3 nucleotides read TGTGCCAGCAGCTTACTATCTGAGCAAGGGGAGACCCAGTACTTC. As protein: CASSLLSEQGETQYF.